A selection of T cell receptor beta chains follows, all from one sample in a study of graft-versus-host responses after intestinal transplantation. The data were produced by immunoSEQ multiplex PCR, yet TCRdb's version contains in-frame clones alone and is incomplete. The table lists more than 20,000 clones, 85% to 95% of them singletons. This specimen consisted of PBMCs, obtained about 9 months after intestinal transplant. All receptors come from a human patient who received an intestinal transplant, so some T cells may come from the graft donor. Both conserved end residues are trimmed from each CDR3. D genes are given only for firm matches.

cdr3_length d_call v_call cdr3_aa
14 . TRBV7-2 ASSLFSGITNNEQF
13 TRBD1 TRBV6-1 ASSETGDPNTEAF
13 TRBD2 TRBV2 ASSAGLGSYNEQF
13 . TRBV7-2 ASSFQGQVPYEQY
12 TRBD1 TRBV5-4 ASSLMGQLYGYT
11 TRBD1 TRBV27 ANQGVRGNEQF
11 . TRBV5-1 ASTARDDNEQY
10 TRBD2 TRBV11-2 ASAGGPDTQY
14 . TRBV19 ASSRTNLRSGNTIY
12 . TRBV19 ASTPFGSLATQY
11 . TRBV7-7 ASSLDLAAEAF
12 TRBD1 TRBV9 ASSVAPTGDGYT
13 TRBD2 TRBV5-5 ASSPSGDQSYEQY
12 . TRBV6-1 ASSMGLETGELF
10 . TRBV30 AWRPGYEKLF
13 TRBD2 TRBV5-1 ARGLARGGSYEQY
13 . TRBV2 ASSPDSNVADTQY
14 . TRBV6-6 ASSYLEGELSYGYT
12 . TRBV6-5 ASSYRLGAWEQY
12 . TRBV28 ASSLVGGQETQY
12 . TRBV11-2 ASSLKGGREKLF
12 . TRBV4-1 ASSQGLLGKTQY
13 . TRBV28 ASSSSQGRRSPLH
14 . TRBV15 ATSRGGVSGNQPQH
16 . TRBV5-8 ASSFETGGREGYNEQF
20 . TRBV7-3 ASSFSDDSGVNQIPYSYEQY
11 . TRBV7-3 ASSFGQTGELF
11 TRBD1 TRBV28 ASSYTGDTEAF
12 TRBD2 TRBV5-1 ASSFDAGEDTQY
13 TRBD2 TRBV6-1 ASSEGLAGPNEQF
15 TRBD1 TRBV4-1 ASSQETPGQGIYGYT
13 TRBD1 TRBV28 ASSLLSRGREGYT
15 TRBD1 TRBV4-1 ASSQDSGTGKADTQY
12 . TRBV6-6 ASSFQNSGNTIY
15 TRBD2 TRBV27 ASSLGLAESGYNEQF
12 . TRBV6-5 ASSAEGGYNEQF
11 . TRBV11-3 ASSLGLNTEAF
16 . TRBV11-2 ASSLFQRGRALVETQY
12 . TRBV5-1 ASSLGQDERGYT
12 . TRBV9 ASSVGGSTWPQH
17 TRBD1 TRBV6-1 ASSEGRDRAVWSDQPQH
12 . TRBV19 ASIPTSRDLEAF
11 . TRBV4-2 ASSQGGGYEQY
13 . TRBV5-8 ASSSPARGYNEQF
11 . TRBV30 AWSIGGNQPQH
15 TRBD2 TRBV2 ASRAGLAGPLYNEQF
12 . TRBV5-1 ASSAGATNEKLF
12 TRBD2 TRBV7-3 ASSFFAGEVEQF
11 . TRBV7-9 ASSPGHPYEQY
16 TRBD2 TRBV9 ARSVSSRGAGGADTQY